Reported below is one T cell receptor beta chain. The target antigen is unknown. These data come from a study of OX40 agonist ivuxolimab in advanced cancers. The wider study: The study treated patients with ivuxolimab, an agonistic anti-OX40 (CD134) antibody. Past anti-PD-1, anti-PD-L1 or anti-CTLA-4 therapy was accepted, and around 40% had received some. Whole-study findings and limits: Partly responding patients at 0.1-3.0 mg/kg showed some of the smallest clonal expansion.

Germline V gene lookup returns CDR1 SGHAT and CDR2 FQNNGV. The CDR3 length is 15 residues. V trimming: 5 bases; J trimming: 7 bases; junction bases outside the gene matches: 9. Here immunoSEQ multiplex PCR was the method, and the copy in TCRdb shows in-frame clones only, minus some. The sample includes around 63,000 clones, approximately 92% of them seen just once. The J gene is TRBJ2-1, the V gene TRBV11-2; 9 bases map to TRBD1. The sequencing used CD4+ or CD8+ T cells sorted from blood, collected in a trial of the OX40 agonist ivuxolimab. This TCR came from an adult with an advanced solid tumor such as melanoma, head and neck, liver or kidney cancer. The CDR3 nucleotides are TGTGCCAGCAGCGGCGGGACAGGGTCTACTAATGAGCAGTTCTTC. It codes for CASSGGTGSTNEQFF. The variable domain in full, with the rest retrieved from reference TRBV11-2 and TRBJ2-1, is EAGVAQSPRYKIIEKRQSVAFWCNPISGHATLYWYQQILGQGPKLLIQFQNNGVVDDSQLPKDRFSAERLKGVDSTLKIQPAKLEDSAVYLCASSGGTGSTNEQFFGPGTRLTVL.